This TCR beta chain was sequenced for a study of blood T cell repertoires in COVID-19. Across the study: COVID-19 samples, acute and convalescent, were from the United States, Italy and Spain.

Trimming shortened V by 2 bases and J by 5 bases, and 4 bases separated the two germline ends. This CDR3 contains 11 residues. Germline CDR1 and CDR2: ENHRY and SYGVKD. Original data processing: Quantification of nucleated cells was approximated via reference gene primer amplification. Repertoires were generated with immunoSEQ multiplex PCR, while TCRdb's copy carries only in-frame clones and drops some. That table furnishes V, J and clone size, whereas the DNA furnished D and trimming. Of around 500,000 clones detected, roughly nine tenths appear once; the ten largest clones hold roughly 8%. This receptor was identified in a woman aged 55 to 70 who had recovered from COVID-19. Sequencing was carried out using PBMCs or T cells enriched from blood (not recorded which). This sequence joins TRBV10-3 and TRBJ2-7; D remains ambiguous. Here the CDR3 DNA reads TGTGCCATCAGTGAGGCGAACGAGCAGTACTTC. This gives the protein CAISEANEQYF.